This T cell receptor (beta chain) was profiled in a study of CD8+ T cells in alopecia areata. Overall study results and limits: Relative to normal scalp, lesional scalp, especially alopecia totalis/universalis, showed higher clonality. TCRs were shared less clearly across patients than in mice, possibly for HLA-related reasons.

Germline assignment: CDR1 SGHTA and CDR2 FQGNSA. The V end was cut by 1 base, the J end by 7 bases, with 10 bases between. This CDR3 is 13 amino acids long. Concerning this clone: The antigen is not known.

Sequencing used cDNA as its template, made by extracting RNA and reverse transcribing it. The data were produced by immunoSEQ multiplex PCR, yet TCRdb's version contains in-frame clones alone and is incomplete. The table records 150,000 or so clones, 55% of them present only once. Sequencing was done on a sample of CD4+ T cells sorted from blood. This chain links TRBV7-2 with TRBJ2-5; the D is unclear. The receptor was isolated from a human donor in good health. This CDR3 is CASSLVGSGTQYF. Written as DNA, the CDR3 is TGTGCCAGCAGCTTAGTTGGATCGGGGACCCAGTACTTC. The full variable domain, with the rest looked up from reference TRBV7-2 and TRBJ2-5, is GAGVSQSPSNKVTEKGKDVELRCDPISGHTALYWYRQSLGQGLEFLIYFQGNSAPDKSGLPSDRFSAERTGGSVSTLTIQRTQQEDSAVYLCASSLVGSGTQYFGPGTRLLVL.